This T cell receptor beta chain was retrieved from a study of identical twins. Findings and caveats of the study: A partial confounding effect on zero-insertion analyses could come from invariant MAIT and iNKT cells. With abundant cord blood beta clonotypes, insertions were fewer; memory repertoires showed no such pattern.

In the case of this clonotype: Its specificity is not known.

Template switching added a universal primer site; cDNA carried unique molecular identifiers. MiXCR, run by TCRdb on the 5' RACE reads, gives a single entry per CDR3 protein. This sample yields around 530,000 distinct CDR3 sequences, of which 13% to 15% are seen a single time; more than 0.4% belongs to the top ten. V was clipped by 6 bases and J by 0 bases, with 13 bases between them. Germline CDR1 LGHDT, CDR2 YNNKEL (reference sequence). CDR3 size: 15 residues. Healthy Caucasian donors formed the entire cohort. These data are also associated with another study on yellow fever vaccine responses in identical twins.

The clonotype was recovered from a woman under 30 in good health. The V gene is TRBV3-1, the J gene TRBJ2-3, with D uncertain. Sequenced input: CD4+ T cells sorted from blood. DNA of the CDR3: TGTGCCAGCAGACGATCTACGCCTAGCACAGATACGCAGTATTTT. Protein product: CASRRSTPSTDTQYF.